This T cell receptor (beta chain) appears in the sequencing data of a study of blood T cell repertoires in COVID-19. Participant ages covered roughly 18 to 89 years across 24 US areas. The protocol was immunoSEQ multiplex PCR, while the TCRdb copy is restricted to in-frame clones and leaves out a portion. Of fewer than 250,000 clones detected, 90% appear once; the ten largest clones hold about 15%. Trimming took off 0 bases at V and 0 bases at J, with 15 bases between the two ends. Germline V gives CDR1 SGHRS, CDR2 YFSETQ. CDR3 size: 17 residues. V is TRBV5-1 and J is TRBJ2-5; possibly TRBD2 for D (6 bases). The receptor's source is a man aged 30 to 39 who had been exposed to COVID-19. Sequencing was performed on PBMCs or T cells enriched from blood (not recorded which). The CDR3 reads CASSLDRGGVNQETQYF. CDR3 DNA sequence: TGCGCCAGCAGCTTGGATAGGGGCGGGGTAAACCAAGAGACCCAGTACTTC. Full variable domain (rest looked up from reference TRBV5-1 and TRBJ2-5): KAGVTQTPRYLIKTRGQQVTLSCSPISGHRSVSWYQQTPGQGLQFLFEYFSETQRNKGNFPGRFSGRQFSNSRSEMNVSTLELGDSALYLCASSLDRGGVNQETQYFGPGTRLLVL.